This TCR beta chain emerged from a study of shared clonotypes between healthy human individuals (TCRdb year 2020). Broadly, across the study: The cohort included a few men and a couple of women between 18 and 49 years of age. To increase sequencing depth and limit assay-specific biases, different laboratories used diverse techniques to prepare libraries and sequence TCR repertoires. Between about 0.94 and 8.9 billion PBMCs per donor were obtained by leukapheresis. To estimate repertoire size and how much clonotype sharing occurs between individuals, the study deeply sequenced the blood TCR repertoires of about five healthy adults. For each donor, three plates each were used for CD4 naive and CD4 memory, two plates were used for CD8 naive, and one plate was used for CD8 memory. General findings and caveats noted by the study authors: Larger estimated clonotype richness was generally found for naive subsets than for memory subsets. Because the study included only a small number of donors, the genetic and exposure-history diversity represented was limited. Sampling was limited to blood, and TCR repertoires in tissue likely differ from TCR repertoires in blood. Compared with non-shared clonotypes, the clonotypes found in all four sorted-subset donors had higher generation probabilities. Roughly 5% of naive CD4, 3.5% of naive CD8, about 2.5% of memory CD4, and approximately 0.4% of memory CD8 clonotypes were shared across several donors. Rarefaction of sorted-subset datasets indicated incomplete sequencing despite the large sequencing depth. Based on pairwise subsampling, the degree of clonotype sharing among donors was expected to be affected by sequencing depth.

About this clone itself: Its antigen is not yet known. The sample holds no much larger clone one base away, and base qualities are not on file. Other DNA sequences in this specimen translate into the identical CDR3.

Spanning cysteine to phenylalanine, the CDR3 consists of 15 amino acids. The sequence is cut down to CDR3 DNA, 45 bases in frame from base 1. The germline V gene specifies MDHEN as CDR1 and SYDVKM as CDR2. Trimming leaves V shorter by 6 bases and J shorter by 1 base, with the junction holding 8 bases beyond the gene matches. Using the deep immunoSEQ assay, multiplex PCR amplified TCR CDR3 regions from genomic DNA. For each cell subset, the extracted genomic DNA was distributed evenly across all wells of several immunoSEQ 96-well plates, and each plate served as one replicate. Each replicate PCR for sorted subsets received around 200 ng genomic DNA, equal to some 32,000 T cell genomes. Purified libraries were measured with a Qubit 3.0 fluorometer, size-checked on a Bioanalyzer 2100, and measured again with the KAPA Library Quantification kit. Every immunoSEQ 96-well plate was sequenced on a dedicated single-read 150-cycle Illumina NextSeq 550 flow cell. In the authors' own workflow: Because the immunoSEQ output included only junctional sequences and no quality scores, the filtering could not be the same as the filtering used for full-length reads. Sequences were annotated with PyIR, a Python wrapper for IgBLAST v1.9, using IMGT germline references to assign V/J genes and CDR3. Any read was removed if the V/J assignment was weak (E-value above 1e-6), the CDR3 was missing, or the read contained stop codons, out-of-frame junctions, or ambiguous translated residues. V3J clonotypes were defined as sequences sharing an identical inferred V gene, J gene, and CDR3 amino acid sequence. Percentage overlap between repertoires was computed as shared unique clonotypes divided by the size of the smaller repertoire. RTK rarefaction, the Chao1 estimator, and Recon v2.1 estimates of unobserved clonotypes were used to assess repertoire richness. Generation probabilities were computed with OLGA for all TCRbeta clonotypes obtained by the gDNA method from a handful of donors. The immuneACCESS repertoire file appears here via TCRdb, limited to in-frame rearrangements. These files lack a portion of the clones; in checked studies, under half of the deficit traces to unresolved V genes, and the cause of the others is not known. V and J calls and clone size are given by that table; D and trimming were obtained from the DNA. The sample table shows 2 million to 3 million clones, and 93% are seen once. The top ten constitute about 0.34% of the sample.

Healthy HIV-negative adults with no recently reported acute infections or vaccinations were included as donors. Every donor was a Caucasian adult living in Nashville, Tennessee, USA. CD4+ T cells were enriched by magnetic negative selection, after which naive cells were positively selected on CD45RA and the negative fraction was taken as the memory subset. After blood collection by leukapheresis, PBMCs were isolated using Ficoll-Histopaque density gradient centrifugation and then cryopreserved in the vapor phase of liquid nitrogen. Purity and quantity of every magnetically sorted T cell population were checked by analytical flow cytometry. Genomic DNA was isolated from each sorted fraction and quantified by UV absorbance on a Nanodrop 2000c.

The clonotype comes from a man aged 18 to 30 in good health. Some clones in this sample may be carry-over from other donors' samples. The sequencing sample was made of naive CD4+ T cells from PBMCs. The cell subset or site label here, explained by the study, means: CD45RA+ positively selected. Recombination connected TRBV28 to TRBJ2-7, and 8 bases in between align with TRBD1. The sequenced DNA: TGTGCCAGCAGCCAGACAGGGGCCCTATCCTACGAGCAGTACTTC. This yields the protein CASSQTGALSYEQYF.